This is a list of T cell receptor beta chains from one sample in a study of blood T cells in healthy people across ages. TCRdb used MiXCR to reprocess the 5' RACE reads, holding one entry per CDR3 protein. The table has roughly 1,300,000 distinct CDR3 sequences, roughly 64% seen once. The sample comprised blood. Source of these receptors: a man aged 18 to 29 in good health. Each CDR3 is given with its conserved first and last residue. The D gene is left open where the match is weak. Expanded clones get a size class; other rows say once, few or many, or leave the size out.

len	d_gene	abundance	v_gene	j_gene	CDR3nt	CDR3aa
14	TRBD1	-	TRBV10-3	TRBJ2-5	TGTGCCATCAGTGCCGGGACAGCACAAGAGACCCAGTACTTC	CAISAGTAQETQYF
17	TRBD2	once	TRBV9	TRBJ2-5	TGTGCCAGCAGCTCTTGGGTTAGCGGGGGGATACAAGAGACCCAGTACTTC	CASSSWVSGGIQETQYF
14	TRBD1	-	TRBV27	TRBJ2-7	TGTGCCAGCAGTTTCTTGGACAGGGGGTACGAGCAGTACTTC	CASSFLDRGYEQYF
15	TRBD2	-	TRBV7-2	TRBJ2-2	TGTGCCAGCAGCCGCACTAGCGATTTCACCGGGGAGCTGTTTTTT	CASSRTSDFTGELFF
15	TRBD1	once	TRBV7-2	TRBJ1-4	TGTGCCAGCAGCTCCCGGACAGGATTGAATGAAAAACTGTTTTTT	CASSSRTGLNEKLFF
15	TRBD2	once	TRBV20-1	TRBJ2-7	TGCAGTGCATACGCGGGGGGGCTTAGCTACAATGAGCAGTACTTC	CSAYAGGLSYNEQYF
15	TRBD1	few	TRBV20-1	TRBJ2-1	TGCAGTGCCAGGGGGTTCCTGTTGGCCTACAATGAGCAGTTCTTC	CSARGFLLAYNEQFF
15	-	-	TRBV3-1	TRBJ2-1	TGTGCCAGCAGCCAAGGGATTGACTCCAGGAATGAGCAGTTCTTC	CASSQGIDSRNEQFF
16	-	-	TRBV20-1	TRBJ1-2	TGCAGTGAGTGCATTGAGGGGGGTGAGATGAACTATGGCTACACCTTC	CSECIEGGEMNYGYTF
13	-	-	TRBV4-1	TRBJ1-1	TGCGCCAGCAGCCGGGCAGGGGTCGGTGAAGCTTTCTTT	CASSRAGVGEAFF
16	-	-	TRBV4-2	TRBJ1-5	TGTGCCAGCAGCCAAGAAGGGGCAGTCAGCAATCAGCCCCAGCATTTT	CASSQEGAVSNQPQHF
13	-	-	TRBV9	TRBJ1-5	TGTGCCAGCAGCGTAGATGGGTATCAGCCCCCGCATTTT	CASSVDGYQPPHF
14	-	-	TRBV10-3	TRBJ1-1	TGTGCCATCAGTGAGTCTGTCACGAACACTGAAGCTTTCTTT	CAISESVTNTEAFF
18	TRBD2	few	TRBV7-2	TRBJ2-3	TGTGCCAGCAGCTCCACTAGCGGGGGGGCTTATAGGACAGATACGCAGTATTTT	CASSSTSGGAYRTDTQYF
12	-	-	TRBV29-1	TRBJ2-5	TGCAGCGTTTTACCCACCGAAGAGACCCAGTACTTC	CSVLPTEETQYF
14	TRBD1	-	TRBV5-1	TRBJ1-2	TGCGCCAGCAGCTTGGGACAGGGAGTGGAGGGCTACACCTTC	CASSLGQGVEGYTF
13	-	-	TRBV3-1	TRBJ2-7	TGTGCCAGCAGCCAATCTCGGTTGGGCGAGCAGTACTTC	CASSQSRLGEQYF
14	-	-	TRBV7-9	TRBJ1-1	TGTGCCAGCAGAGGCCTGCAGGGCGACACTGAAGCTTTCTTT	CASRGLQGDTEAFF
14	TRBD2	few	TRBV29-1	TRBJ2-7	TGCAGCGTGGAATCGGGGGGGGAGCTCTACGAGCAGTACTTC	CSVESGGELYEQYF
11	TRBD2	-	TRBV2	TRBJ2-1	TGTGCCGGCGCGGGGGGCAATGAGCAGTTCTTC	CAGAGGNEQFF
12	-	-	TRBV29-1	TRBJ1-4	TGCAGCGCCTGGACGGGAGGTGAAAAACTGTTTTTT	CSAWTGGEKLFF
13	TRBD1	few	TRBV29-1	TRBJ2-1	TGCAGCGCAACGGGACAGGGGTACAATGAGCAGTTCTTC	CSATGQGYNEQFF
14	-	once	TRBV13	TRBJ2-5	TGTGCCAGCAGCTTAATCAGGGCCCAAGAGACCCAGTACTTC	CASSLIRAQETQYF
14	-	-	TRBV20-1	TRBJ2-7	TGCAGTGCTAGTCTGGGTCAGATATCCTACGAGCAGTACTTC	CSASLGQISYEQYF
12	-	-	TRBV15	TRBJ2-5	TGTGCCACCAGCAGACAGGGGAATGAGCAGTACTTC	CATSRQGNEQYF
15	-	few	TRBV10-3	TRBJ2-6	TGTGCCATCAGTGAGTCGAACTCTGGGGCCAACGTCCTGACTTTC	CAISESNSGANVLTF
14	-	-	TRBV6-1	TRBJ1-4	TGTGCCACCCTGGGAGGGGTGATGGGTGAAAAACTGTTTTTT	CATLGGVMGEKLFF
13	TRBD2	-	TRBV29-1	TRBJ2-1	TGCAGCGTTGAAGGCGGGGGGGCACGCGAGCAGTTCTTC	CSVEGGGAREQFF
14	-	few	TRBV10-3	TRBJ2-1	TGTGCCACGAACGGGCCCAGCTCCTACAATGAGCAGTTCTTC	CATNGPSSYNEQFF
16	TRBD1	-	TRBV6-1	TRBJ1-2	TGTGCCAGCCGACCTGGGGACAGGGGAGCTAACTATGGCTACACCTTC	CASRPGDRGANYGYTF
18	TRBD1	-	TRBV13	TRBJ2-6	TGTGCCAGCAGCATCTCACAGGGGGAGCACTCTGGGGCCAACGTCCTGACTTTC	CASSISQGEHSGANVLTF
16	-	-	TRBV3-1	TRBJ2-5	TGTGCCAGCAGCCAAGAGGGACACATGTACCAAGAGACCCAGTACTTC	CASSQEGHMYQETQYF
17	-	-	TRBV15	TRBJ1-3	TGTGCCACCAGCAGAGGGACAGCGGTATCCTCTGGAAACACCATATATTTT	CATSRGTAVSSGNTIYF
15	-	few	TRBV27	TRBJ2-7	TGTGCCAGCAGTACTGGGGGGCGGCAGGGCTACGAGCAGTACTTC	CASSTGGRQGYEQYF
14	-	-	TRBV4-1	TRBJ2-5	TGCGCCAGCAGCCAAGAACCGGGAGCGGAGACCCAGTACTTC	CASSQEPGAETQYF
16	-	once	TRBV4-1	TRBJ2-7	TGCGCCAGCAGCCAGCCGCGTACAGGGTCAAGGGACGAGCAGTACTTC	CASSQPRTGSRDEQYF
13	-	-	TRBV20-1	TRBJ2-3	TGCAGTGCTAGGGTAACTGGCTCAGATACGCAGTATTTT	CSARVTGSDTQYF
15	-	once	TRBV12-3/TRBV12-4	TRBJ2-7	TGTGCCAGCAGTTTAGCGCGCCAGCCAAGGTACGAGCAGTACTTC	CASSLARQPRYEQYF
16	-	once	TRBV20-1	TRBJ2-5	TGCAGTGCTAGAGATCGCACGAGGGGCAGCGCAGAGACCCAGTACTTC	CSARDRTRGSAETQYF
15	-	few	TRBV24-1	TRBJ2-3	TGTGCCACCAGTGATTTTGGTACACGGACGGATACGCAGTATTTT	CATSDFGTRTDTQYF
15	-	few	TRBV12-3/TRBV12-4	TRBJ1-2	TGTGCCAGCAGTTTCTCTGCCCAAGGGATTTATGGCTACACCTTC	CASSFSAQGIYGYTF
13	TRBD1	-	TRBV30	TRBJ2-7	TGTGCCTGGGGTCGACAGGGGTTATACGAGCAGTACTTC	CAWGRQGLYEQYF
13	-	few	TRBV6-2/TRBV6-3	TRBJ1-5	TGTGCCAGCAGTTACGGCCCCACTCAGCCCCAGCATTTT	CASSYGPTQPQHF
13	-	-	TRBV4-2	TRBJ2-7	TGTGCCAGCAGCCAAGCCCCCTTATACGAGCAGTACTTC	CASSQAPLYEQYF
14	TRBD1	-	TRBV10-1	TRBJ2-1	TGCGCCAGCAGTGGTTACAGGGGGCTCGATGAGCAGTTCTTC	CASSGYRGLDEQFF
16	TRBD2	-	TRBV27	TRBJ2-1	TGTGCCAGCATGCTGAGCGGGGGCCTTTCCTACAATGAGCAGTTCTTC	CASMLSGGLSYNEQFF
15	-	few	TRBV28	TRBJ1-4	TGTGCCAGCAGTCCCCATTCGACACCTAATGAAAAACTGTTTTTT	CASSPHSTPNEKLFF
14	-	once	TRBV7-6	TRBJ1-6	TGTGCCAGCAGGGACATGGACCGCGATTCACCCCTCCACTTT	CASRDMDRDSPLHF